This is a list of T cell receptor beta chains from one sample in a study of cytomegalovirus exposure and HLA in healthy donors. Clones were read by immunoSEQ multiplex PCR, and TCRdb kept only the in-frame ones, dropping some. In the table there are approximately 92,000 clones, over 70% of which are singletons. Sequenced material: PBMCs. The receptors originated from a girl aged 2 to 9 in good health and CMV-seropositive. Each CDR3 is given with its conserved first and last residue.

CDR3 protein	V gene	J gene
CASSPGPGTGRINQPQHF	TRBV5-4	TRBJ1-5
CASSGQGDYGYTF	TRBV10-1	TRBJ1-2
CASSLLGDSNIYGYTF	TRBV28	TRBJ1-2
CASSSTGRAQETQYF	TRBV27	TRBJ2-5
CAWSISPAEAFF	TRBV30	TRBJ1-1
CATNSRYDSNQPQHF	TRBV15	TRBJ1-5
CASSYSIDTSYGYTF	TRBV6-5	TRBJ1-2
CASGPGGGQGEQYF	TRBV27	TRBJ2-7
CAISGIAGPDTQYF	TRBV10-3	TRBJ2-3
CAWRRAWGYTF	TRBV30	TRBJ1-2
CAWSVLGAGETQYF	TRBV30	TRBJ2-5
CASRRQASNQPQNF	TRBV27	TRBJ1-5
CASNSGRKNNEQFF	TRBV6-5	TRBJ2-1
CASSQGGNTEAFF	TRBV14	TRBJ1-1
CAWSDYVELETQYF	TRBV30	TRBJ2-5